This T cell receptor beta chain is drawn from a study of vaccination effects on CD4 cells after COVID-19. Profiled with immunoSEQ multiplex PCR; TCRdb holds only in-frame clones, not every one. The sample shows tens of thousands of clones, approximately 64% of them seen only once. Germline CDR1 and CDR2: MDHEN and SYDVKM. CDR3 length equals 18 residues. V shed 2 bases and J shed 0 bases, with 16 bases lying between them. Peptide-pool stimulation followed by sequencing identified expanded antigen-specific CD4+ clonotypes in the ViraFEST assay. The culture ran for about eleven days before CD4+ T cells were isolated. Nucleocapsid antibody tests were negative, and the vaccine recipients had no prior SARS-CoV-2 infection. Cultures used 1.5 million to 2 million PBMC per well, approximately 10 IU/ml IL-2 and around 10 ug/ml peptides. With regard to this clone: Its specificity is unknown.

The sequence was collected from a human donor who received a COVID-19 vaccine. The specimen was CD4+ T cells from PBMCs cultured with HCoV-OC43 spike peptides, collected before COVID-19 vaccination. Subset denoted: HCoV-OC43 spike overlapping peptide pool stimulation. The V call is TRBV28, the J call TRBJ1-4; maybe TRBD1 (6 bases). The CDR3 loop reads CASSLPRTETATNEKLFF. CDR3 in DNA: TGTGCCAGCAGTTTACCCCGGACAGAAACAGCAACTAATGAAAAACTGTTTTTT. Variable domain in full (rest from reference TRBV28 and TRBJ1-4): DVKVTQSSRYLVKRTGEKVFLECVQDMDHENMFWYRQDPGLGLRLIYFSYDVKMKEKGDIPEGYSVSREKKERFSLILESASTNQTSMYLCASSLPRTETATNEKLFFGSGTQLSVL.